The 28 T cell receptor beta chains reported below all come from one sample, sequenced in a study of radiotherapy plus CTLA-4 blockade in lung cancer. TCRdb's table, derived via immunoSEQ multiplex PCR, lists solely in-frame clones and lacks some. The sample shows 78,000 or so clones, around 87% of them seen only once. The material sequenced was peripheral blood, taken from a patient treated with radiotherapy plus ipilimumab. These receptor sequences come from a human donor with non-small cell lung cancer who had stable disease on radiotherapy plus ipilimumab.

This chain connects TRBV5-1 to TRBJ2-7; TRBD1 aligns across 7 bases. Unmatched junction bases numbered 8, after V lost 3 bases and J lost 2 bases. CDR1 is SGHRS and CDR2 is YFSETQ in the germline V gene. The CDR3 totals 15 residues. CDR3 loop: CASSSRPGQTYEQYF. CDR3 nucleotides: TGCGCCAGCAGCTCCCGCCCGGGACAGACCTACGAGCAGTACTTC. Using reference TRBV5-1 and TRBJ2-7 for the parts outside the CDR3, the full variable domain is KAGVTQTPRYLIKTRGQQVTLSCSPISGHRSVSWYQQTPGQGLQFLFEYFSETQRNKGNFPGRFSGRQFSNSRSEMNVSTLELGDSALYLCASSSRPGQTYEQYFGPGTRLTVT.

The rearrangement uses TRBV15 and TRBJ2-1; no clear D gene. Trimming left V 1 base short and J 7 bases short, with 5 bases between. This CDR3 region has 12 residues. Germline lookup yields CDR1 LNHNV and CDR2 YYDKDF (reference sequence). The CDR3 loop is CATSRGLNEQFF. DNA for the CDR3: TGTGCCACCAGCAGAGGGCTAAATGAGCAGTTCTTC.

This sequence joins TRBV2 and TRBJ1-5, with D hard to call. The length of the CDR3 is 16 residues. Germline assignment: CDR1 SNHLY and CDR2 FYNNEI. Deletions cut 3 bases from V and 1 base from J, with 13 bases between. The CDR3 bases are TGTGCCAGCAGTGAGGGGAGTGGTAACAGCAATCAGCCCCAGCATTTT. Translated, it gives CASSEGSGNSNQPQHF.

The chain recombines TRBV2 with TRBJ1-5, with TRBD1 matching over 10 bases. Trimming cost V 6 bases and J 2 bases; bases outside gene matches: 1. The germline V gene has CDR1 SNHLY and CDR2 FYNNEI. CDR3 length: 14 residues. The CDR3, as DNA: TGTGCCAGCAGGGACAGGGGGGGCAATCAGCCCCAGCATTTT. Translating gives CASRDRGGNQPQHF. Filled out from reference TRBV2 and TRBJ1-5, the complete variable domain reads EPEVTQTPSHQVTQMGQEVILRCVPISNHLYFYWYRQILGQKVEFLVSFYNNEISEKSEIFDDQFSVERPDGSNFTLKIRSTKLEDSAMYFCASRDRGGNQPQHFGDGTRLSIL.

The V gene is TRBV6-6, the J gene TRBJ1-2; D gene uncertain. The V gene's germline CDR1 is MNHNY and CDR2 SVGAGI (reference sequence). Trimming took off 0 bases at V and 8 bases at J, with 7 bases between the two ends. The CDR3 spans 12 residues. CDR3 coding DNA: TGTGCCAGCAGTTACTCAGGTGGGGGCTACACCTTC. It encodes CASSYSGGGYTF.

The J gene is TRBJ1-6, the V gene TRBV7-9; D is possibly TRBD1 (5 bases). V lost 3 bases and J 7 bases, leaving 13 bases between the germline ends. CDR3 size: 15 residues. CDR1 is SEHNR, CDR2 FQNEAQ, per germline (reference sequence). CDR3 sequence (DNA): TGTGCCAGCAGCTTCTCCGTAGGGGCCAATTCACCCCTCCACTTT. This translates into CASSFSVGANSPLHF.

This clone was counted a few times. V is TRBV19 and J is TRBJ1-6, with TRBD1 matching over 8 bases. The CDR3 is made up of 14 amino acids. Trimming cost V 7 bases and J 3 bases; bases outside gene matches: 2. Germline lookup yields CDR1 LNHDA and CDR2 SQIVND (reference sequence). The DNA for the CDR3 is TGTGCCAGTACCACAGGGGGCTATAATTCACCCCTCCACTTT. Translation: CASTTGGYNSPLHF. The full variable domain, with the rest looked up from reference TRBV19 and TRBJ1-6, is DGGITQSPKYLFRKEGQNVTLSCEQNLNHDAMYWYRQDPGQGLRLIYYSQIVNDFQKGDIAEGYSVSREKKESFPLTVTSAQKNPTAFYLCASTTGGYNSPLHFGNGTRLTVT.

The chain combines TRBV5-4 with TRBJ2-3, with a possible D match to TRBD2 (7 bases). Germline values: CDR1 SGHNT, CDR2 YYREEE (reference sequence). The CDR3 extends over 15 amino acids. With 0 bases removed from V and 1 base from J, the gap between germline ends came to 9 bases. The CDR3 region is CASSLEGGGTDTQYF. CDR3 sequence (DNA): TGTGCCAGCAGCTTGGAGGGGGGGGGCACAGATACGCAGTATTTT.

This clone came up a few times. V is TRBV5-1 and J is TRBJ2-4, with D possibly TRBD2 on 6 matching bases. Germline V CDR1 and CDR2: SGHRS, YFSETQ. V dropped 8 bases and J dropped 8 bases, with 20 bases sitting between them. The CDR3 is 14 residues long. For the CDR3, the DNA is TGCGCCAGTAAACTGGACACCGGAGGGGACATTCAGTACTTC. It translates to CASKLDTGGDIQYF.

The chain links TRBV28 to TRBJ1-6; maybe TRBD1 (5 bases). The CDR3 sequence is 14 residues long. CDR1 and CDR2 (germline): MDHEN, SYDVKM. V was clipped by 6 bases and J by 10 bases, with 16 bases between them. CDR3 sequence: CASSRDQGGSPLHF. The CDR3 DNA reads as TGTGCCAGCAGCCGAGATCAGGGAGGCTCACCCCTCCACTTT.

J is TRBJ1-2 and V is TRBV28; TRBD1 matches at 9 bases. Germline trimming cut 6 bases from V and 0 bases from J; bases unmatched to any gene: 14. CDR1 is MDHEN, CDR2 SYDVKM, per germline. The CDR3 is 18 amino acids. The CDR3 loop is CASSRTGGLVTSNYGYTF. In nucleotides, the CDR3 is TGTGCCAGCAGCAGAACAGGGGGCTTAGTCACTTCTAACTATGGCTACACCTTC.

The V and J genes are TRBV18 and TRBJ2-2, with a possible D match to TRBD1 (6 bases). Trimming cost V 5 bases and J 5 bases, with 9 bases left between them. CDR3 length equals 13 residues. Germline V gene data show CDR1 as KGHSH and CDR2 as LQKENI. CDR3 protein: CASSSGQTGELFF. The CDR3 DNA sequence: TGTGCCAGCTCATCCGGACAGACCGGGGAGCTGTTTTTT.

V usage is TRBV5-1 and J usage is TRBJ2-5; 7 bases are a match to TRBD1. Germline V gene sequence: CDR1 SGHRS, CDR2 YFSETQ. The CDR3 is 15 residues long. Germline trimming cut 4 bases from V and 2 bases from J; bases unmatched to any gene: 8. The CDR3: CASSLLGTVQETQYF. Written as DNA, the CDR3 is TGCGCCAGCAGCCTATTAGGGACAGTACAAGAGACCCAGTACTTC.

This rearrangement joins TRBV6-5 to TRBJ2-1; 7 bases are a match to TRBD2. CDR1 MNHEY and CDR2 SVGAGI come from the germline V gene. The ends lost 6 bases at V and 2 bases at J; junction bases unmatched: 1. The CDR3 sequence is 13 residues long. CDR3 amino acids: CASSLAAYNEQFF. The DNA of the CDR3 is TGTGCCAGCAGCCTAGCGGCCTACAATGAGCAGTTCTTC.

Here the CDR3 DNA reads TGTGCCAGCCCCCTAATTCGGGGAGGGAACTATGGCTACACCTTC. Translating gives CASPLIRGGNYGYTF. The V and J genes are TRBV27 and TRBJ1-2; D is unresolved. The CDR3 is made up of 15 amino acids. Trimming cost V 8 bases and J 2 bases, with 18 bases left between them. Germline V gene sequence: CDR1 MNHEY, CDR2 SMNVEV (reference sequence).

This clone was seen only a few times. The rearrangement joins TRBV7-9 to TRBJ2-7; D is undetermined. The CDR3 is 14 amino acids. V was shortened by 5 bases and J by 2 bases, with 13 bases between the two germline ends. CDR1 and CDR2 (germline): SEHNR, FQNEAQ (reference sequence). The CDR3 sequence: CASSHPRRPYEQYF. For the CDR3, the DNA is TGTGCCAGCAGCCACCCCAGGAGACCCTACGAGCAGTACTTC.

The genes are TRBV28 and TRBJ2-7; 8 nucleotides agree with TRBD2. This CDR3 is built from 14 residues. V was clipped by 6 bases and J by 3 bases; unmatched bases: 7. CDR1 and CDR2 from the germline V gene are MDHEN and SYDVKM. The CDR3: CASRTGGGIYEQYF. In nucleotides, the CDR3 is TGTGCCAGCAGGACGGGAGGGGGTATCTACGAGCAGTACTTC.

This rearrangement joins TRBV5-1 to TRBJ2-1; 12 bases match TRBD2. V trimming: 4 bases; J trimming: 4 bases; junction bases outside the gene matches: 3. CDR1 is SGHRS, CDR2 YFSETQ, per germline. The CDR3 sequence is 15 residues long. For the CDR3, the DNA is TGCGCCAGCAGCCCTACTAGCGGGAGGTACAATGAGCAGTTCTTC. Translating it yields CASSPTSGRYNEQFF.

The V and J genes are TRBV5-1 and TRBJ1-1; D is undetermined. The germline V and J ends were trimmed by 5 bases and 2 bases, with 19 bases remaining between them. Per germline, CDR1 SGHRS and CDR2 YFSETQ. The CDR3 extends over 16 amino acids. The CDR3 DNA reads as TGCGCCAGCAGTAGGGCCCGGCGGGAGGTTAACACTGAAGCTTTCTTT. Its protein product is CASSRARREVNTEAFF.

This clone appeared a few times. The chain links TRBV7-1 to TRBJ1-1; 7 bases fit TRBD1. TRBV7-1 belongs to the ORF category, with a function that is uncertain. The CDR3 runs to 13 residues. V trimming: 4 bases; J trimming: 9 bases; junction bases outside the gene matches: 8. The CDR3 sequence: CASSLGQAQKAFF. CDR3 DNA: TGTGCCAGCAGCTTAGGACAGGCCCAAAAAGCTTTCTTT.

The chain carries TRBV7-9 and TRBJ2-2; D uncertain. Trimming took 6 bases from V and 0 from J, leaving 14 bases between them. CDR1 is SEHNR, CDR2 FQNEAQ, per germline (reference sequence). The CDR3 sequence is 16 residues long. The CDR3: CASSVKRPSNTGELFF. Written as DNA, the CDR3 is TGTGCCAGCAGTGTAAAACGACCCTCGAACACCGGGGAGCTGTTTTTT.

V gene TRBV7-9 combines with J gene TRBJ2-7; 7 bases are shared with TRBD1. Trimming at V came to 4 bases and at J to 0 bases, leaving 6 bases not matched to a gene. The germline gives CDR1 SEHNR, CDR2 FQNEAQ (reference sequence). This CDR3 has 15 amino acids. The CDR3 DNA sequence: TGTGCCAGCAGCTACCACGGGACAGTCTCCTACGAGCAGTACTTC. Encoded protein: CASSYHGTVSYEQYF.

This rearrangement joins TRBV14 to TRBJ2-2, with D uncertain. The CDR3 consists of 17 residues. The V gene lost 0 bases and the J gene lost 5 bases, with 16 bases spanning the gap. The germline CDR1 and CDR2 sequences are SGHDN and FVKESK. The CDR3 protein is CASSQDATVPGTGELFF. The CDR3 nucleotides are TGTGCCAGCAGCCAAGATGCAACAGTTCCAGGTACCGGGGAGCTGTTTTTT.

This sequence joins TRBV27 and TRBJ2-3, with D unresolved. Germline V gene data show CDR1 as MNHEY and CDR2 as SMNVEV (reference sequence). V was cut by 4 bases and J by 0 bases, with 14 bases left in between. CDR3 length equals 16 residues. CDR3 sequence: CASSSGLTSSTDTQYF. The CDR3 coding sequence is TGTGCCAGCAGTTCCGGGCTAACCTCTAGCACAGATACGCAGTATTTT.

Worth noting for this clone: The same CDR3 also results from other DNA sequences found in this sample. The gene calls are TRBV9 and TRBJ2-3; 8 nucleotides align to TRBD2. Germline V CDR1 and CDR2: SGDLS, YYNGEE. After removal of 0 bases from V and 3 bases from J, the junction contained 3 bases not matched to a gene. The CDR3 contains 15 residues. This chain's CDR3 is CASSVGAGGTDTQYF. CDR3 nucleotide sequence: TGTGCCAGCAGCGTAGGGGCGGGAGGAACAGATACGCAGTATTTT.

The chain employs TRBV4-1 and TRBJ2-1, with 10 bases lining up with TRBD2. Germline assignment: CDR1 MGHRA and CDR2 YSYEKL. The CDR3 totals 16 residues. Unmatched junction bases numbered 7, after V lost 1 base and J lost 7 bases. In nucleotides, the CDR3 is TGCGCCAGCAGCCAAGTGGCTAGCGGGAGTGGGAATGAGCAGTTCTTC. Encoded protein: CASSQVASGSGNEQFF.

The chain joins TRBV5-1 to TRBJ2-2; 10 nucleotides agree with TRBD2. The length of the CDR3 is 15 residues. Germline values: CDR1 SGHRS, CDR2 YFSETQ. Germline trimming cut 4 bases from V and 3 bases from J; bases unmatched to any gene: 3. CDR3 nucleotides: TGCGCCAGCAGCGCTAGCGGGAGAGACACCGGGGAGCTGTTTTTT. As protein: CASSASGRDTGELFF.

The CDR3 sequence: CASRAGNDYGYTF. Here the CDR3 DNA reads TGTGCCAGCAGGGCAGGGAACGACTATGGCTACACCTTC. The rearrangement links TRBV28 to TRBJ1-2; the D gene is possibly TRBD1 (5 bases). Germline V gene lookup returns CDR1 MDHEN and CDR2 SYDVKM. The CDR3 contains 13 residues. V was pared by 6 bases and J by 3 bases, with 11 bases between.